This T cell receptor beta chain is from a study of OX40 agonist ivuxolimab in advanced cancers. Study-level information: Participants, about 83% male, averaged approximately 60 years of age, ranging from roughly 20 to 85.

Germline CDR1 SGHVS, CDR2 FNYEAQ. The CDR3 consists of 15 residues. V shed 1 base, J shed 3 bases, and the junction held 4 bases outside the gene matches. Produced via immunoSEQ multiplex PCR; TCRdb's table is partial and in-frame only. The sample holds over 70,000 clones, approximately 90% seen once. This sample comprised CD4+ or CD8+ T cells sorted from blood, obtained in a trial of the OX40 agonist ivuxolimab. This chain connects TRBV7-6 to TRBJ2-3; TRBD2 matches at 7 bases. The clonotype comes from an adult with an advanced solid tumor such as melanoma, head and neck, liver or kidney cancer. CDR3 DNA: TGTGCCAGCAGCTTAGTGGGGGGGGGTACAGATACGCAGTATTTT. This gives the protein CASSLVGGGTDTQYF.